A selection of T cell receptor beta chains follows, all from one sample in a study of T cells in Graves' hyperthyroidism and ophthalmopathy. TCRdb fed the multiplex PCR reads into MiXCR, producing one record per CDR3 protein. The sample contains hundreds of thousands of distinct CDR3 sequences, approximately 14% of which appear only once. Material: blood. The receptor source for this set is a woman in her forties or fifties with Graves' ophthalmopathy. Each CDR3 is given with its conserved first and last residue. The D gene is left open where the match is weak. The size of a clone is reported for some rows only, either as once, few or many, or as a class for expanded clones.

>TRBV10-3|TRBJ2-7|TRBD1|-|13
CAISAPGQGEQYF
TGTGCCATCAGTGCCCCGGGACAGGGCGAGCAGTACTTC
>TRBV4-3|TRBJ1-5|TRBD1|many|13
CASSQRQGQPQHF
TGCGCCAGCAGCCAGAGACAGGGACAGCCCCAGCATTTT
>TRBV12-3/TRBV12-4|TRBJ2-1|-|-|15
CASSGSARTKNEQFF
TGTGCCAGCAGTGGTAGCGCCAGAACTAAAAATGAGCAGTTCTTC
>TRBV5-1|TRBJ1-1|-|many|16
CASSLTSGVMNTEAFF
TGCGCCAGCAGCTTGACGTCAGGGGTTATGAACACTGAAGCTTTCTTT
>TRBV7-2|TRBJ2-3|-|many|14
CASSPNTRTDTQYF
TGTGCCAGCAGCCCTAACACACGCACAGATACGCAGTATTTT
>TRBV2|TRBJ2-1|-|many|14
CASNLLSSYNEQFF
TGTGCCAGCAACTTACTGAGCTCCTACAATGAGCAGTTCTTC
>TRBV30|TRBJ2-7|TRBD2|many|16
CAWSVLAGGPYYEQYF
TGTGCCTGGAGTGTTCTAGCGGGAGGGCCATACTACGAGCAGTACTTC
>TRBV29-1|TRBJ2-7|-|few|13
CSVGYGLVAEQYF
TGCAGCGTTGGTTATGGTCTCGTCGCGGAGCAGTACTTC
>TRBV15|TRBJ1-5|-|many|13
CATSRDLDQPQHF
TGTGCCACCAGCAGAGATCTGGATCAGCCCCAGCATTTT
>TRBV20-1|TRBJ2-1|TRBD2|-|14
CSASVAGVYNEQFF
TGCAGTGCTAGTGTAGCGGGAGTATACAATGAGCAGTTCTTC
>TRBV5-8|TRBJ1-5|-|many|15
CASSSGTDQNQPQHF
TGTGCCAGCAGCTCTGGCACGGATCAAAATCAGCCCCAGCATTTT
>TRBV6-1|TRBJ1-5|-|many|13
CASSSGGNQPQHF
TGTGCCAGCAGTTCGGGCGGCAATCAGCCCCAGCATTTT
>TRBV27|TRBJ2-7|TRBD1|-|14
CASSWGQGWYEQYF
TGTGCCAGCAGTTGGGGACAGGGTTGGTACGAGCAGTACTTC
>TRBV18|TRBJ2-1|-|many|14
CASSPDQGYNEQFF
TGTGCCAGCTCACCGGACCAGGGGTACAATGAGCAGTTCTTC
>TRBV24-1|TRBJ2-1|-|many|13
CATSKPAYNEQFF
TGTGCCACCAGTAAGCCGGCCTACAATGAGCAGTTCTTC
>TRBV11-3|TRBJ2-5|-|many|15
CASSLGIPGTETQYF
TGTGCCAGCAGCTTGGGGATTCCGGGTACCGAGACCCAGTACTTC
>TRBV20-1|TRBJ2-1|TRBD2|many|17
CSAPPASGRPYYNEQFF
TGCAGTGCTCCCCCGGCTAGCGGGAGACCGTACTACAATGAGCAGTTCTTC
>TRBV7-7|TRBJ2-3|-|-|13
CASSLTHTASQYF
TGTGCTAGCAGCTTAACGCACACGGCTTCGCAGTATTTT
>TRBV20-1|TRBJ2-5|TRBD2|many|17
CSANPGLAGVGRETQYF
TGCAGTGCAAATCCGGGACTAGCGGGAGTCGGGCGCGAGACCCAGTACTTC
>TRBV7-9|TRBJ2-7|TRBD2|many|15
CASSLVSGRVYEQYF
TGTGCCAGCAGCTTAGTGTCCGGGAGGGTCTACGAGCAGTACTTC
>TRBV30|TRBJ2-7|-|many|11
CAWRVSYEQYF
TGTGCCTGGCGGGTAAGCTACGAGCAGTACTTC
>TRBV28|TRBJ1-5|TRBD1|-|17
CASTRLGTAVSNQPQHF
TGTGCCAGCACCCGGCTAGGGACAGCAGTTAGCAATCAGCCCCAGCATTTT
>TRBV6-1|TRBJ1-4|TRBD1|-|17
CASSQRYRQGASEKLFF
TGTGCCAGCAGCCAGAGGTACCGACAGGGCGCGAGTGAAAAACTGTTTTTT
>TRBV7-9|TRBJ1-6|TRBD1|few|15
CASSYLTGSNSPLHF
TGTGCCAGCAGCTACCTGACAGGGAGTAATTCACCCCTCCACTTT
>TRBV28|TRBJ2-5|-|many|13
CASRQAGFETQYF
TGTGCCAGCAGGCAAGCGGGTTTCGAGACCCAGTACTTC
>TRBV27|TRBJ2-7|-|many|12
CASHTITREQYF
TGTGCCAGCCACACTATTACACGCGAGCAGTACTTC
>TRBV4-3|TRBJ2-7|-|few|16
CASSQGQGLGAYEQYF
TGCGCCAGCAGCCAAGGTCAGGGTTTAGGGGCTTACGAGCAGTACTTC
>TRBV7-9|TRBJ2-7|TRBD1|many|14
CASSRWDRGYEQYF
TGTGCCAGCAGCCGTTGGGACAGGGGATACGAGCAGTACTTC
>TRBV13|TRBJ1-3|-|many|14
CASSPRTLGNTIYF
TGTGCCAGCAGCCCGAGGACCCTTGGAAACACCATATATTTT
>TRBV9|TRBJ2-3|-|few|14
CASSPGPNTDTQYF
TGTGCCAGCAGCCCGGGACCGAACACAGATACGCAGTATTTT
>TRBV10-3|TRBJ2-3|-|few|15
CAIKEGLVITDTQYF
TGTGCCATCAAAGAAGGGCTAGTTATCACAGATACGCAGTATTTT
>TRBV28|TRBJ2-1|-|many|16
CASSLLLGGSVNEQFF
TGTGCCAGCAGTTTATTGCTAGGGGGATCGGTAAATGAGCAGTTCTTC
>TRBV6-2/TRBV6-3|TRBJ1-1|-|once|14
CASRGLWKNTEAFF
TGTGCCAGCAGGGGTTTGTGGAAGAACACTGAAGCTTTCTTT
>TRBV6-4|TRBJ2-2|-|few|15
CASSDQGGHTGELFF
TGTGCCAGCAGTGATCAGGGTGGTCACACCGGGGAGCTGTTTTTT
>TRBV20-1|TRBJ2-1|TRBD2|many|18
CSAREDTSGRGLYNEQFF
TGCAGTGCTAGAGAAGATACTAGCGGGAGAGGATTATACAATGAGCAGTTCTTC
>TRBV6-2/TRBV6-3|TRBJ2-2|-|-|18
CASSLPQRDSANTGELFF
TGTGCCAGCAGTCTACCGCAGCGGGACAGTGCGAACACCGGGGAGCTGTTTTTT
>TRBV24-1|TRBJ2-1|-|-|13
CATSDLGVNEQFF
TGTGCCACCAGTGATTTGGGGGTCAATGAGCAGTTCTTC